A selection of T cell receptor beta chains follows, all from one sample in a study of blood T cell repertoires in COVID-19. This table comes from immunoSEQ multiplex PCR, and its TCRdb copy is limited to in-frame clones, with some not included. The data contain some 250,000 clones, roughly 77% of them singletons. Sequenced sample: peripheral blood. These receptors all stem from an elderly woman with acute or convalescent COVID-19. The CDR3 runs from the conserved cysteine through the conserved F or W. Part of the rows lack a size; the others show once, few, many or a class for expanded clones.

j_call | clone_size | v_call | cdr3_aa
TRBJ1-4 | NA | TRBV6-2/TRBV6-3 | CASSRPTGNEKLFF
TRBJ1-3 | few | TRBV10-3 | CASLDLSSGNTIYF
TRBJ2-7 | NA | TRBV12-3/TRBV12-4 | CASSFQGASEQYF
TRBJ2-7 | NA | TRBV5-4 | CASSLRLAGGISYEQYF
TRBJ1-2 | NA | TRBV27 | CASSPSITGKANYGYTF
TRBJ2-7 | few | TRBV19 | CASSTSHRPSGGAGEQYF
TRBJ1-1 | NA | TRBV19 | CASSQGRDTEAFF
TRBJ1-2 | NA | TRBV3-1/TRBV3-2 | CASSRQGRAYGYTF
TRBJ2-1 | NA | TRBV2 | CASSIRGFDYNEQFF
TRBJ2-7 | few | TRBV6-5 | CASSSTGVVYEQYF
TRBJ1-2 | NA | TRBV7-2 | CASRLPLGTGGYGYTF
TRBJ1-2 | NA | TRBV3-1/TRBV3-2 | CASSQGQGYTF
TRBJ2-5 | NA | TRBV6-5 | CARVRGGARETQYF
TRBJ1-6 | few | TRBV3-1/TRBV3-2 | CASSRDRASPLHF
TRBJ2-7 | NA | TRBV5-4 | CASSPGGLADTYEQYF
TRBJ1-4 | NA | TRBV19 | CASSITPGWQTNEKLFF
TRBJ2-2 | few | TRBV27 | CASRLDRGTGELFF
TRBJ1-2 | NA | TRBV29-1 | CSVEYQGSYGYTF
TRBJ1-2 | NA | TRBV28 | CASRVPGQGAYGYTF
TRBJ2-7 | NA | TRBV3-1/TRBV3-2 | CASSQVGFGGSHEQYF
TRBJ1-6 | NA | TRBV30 | CAWRGESTRLNSPLHF
TRBJ2-5 | NA | TRBV2 | CASSSSGTEQETQYF
TRBJ2-3 | NA | TRBV3-1/TRBV3-2 | CASSQERREATDTQYF
TRBJ2-3 | NA | TRBV29-1 | CSGEVLARNTQYF
TRBJ1-2 | few | TRBV12-3/TRBV12-4 | CASSLPGGGYTF
TRBJ1-2 | NA | TRBV2 | CASSSNSYGYTF
TRBJ2-5 | NA | TRBV2 | CASSWDRGIETQYF
TRBJ2-1 | many | TRBV3-1/TRBV3-2 | CASSQGRGPYNEQFF
TRBJ2-6 | NA | TRBV6-6 | CASSRRMARSGANVLTF
TRBJ2-1 | once | TRBV5-1 | CASSLAPGQGDYNEQFF
TRBJ2-5 | NA | TRBV5-1 | CASSPGTLQETQYF
TRBJ2-6 | NA | TRBV7-2 | CASSRRGQGASNVLTF
TRBJ1-3 | NA | TRBV5-6 | CASSLVDRAGNTIYF
TRBJ2-2 | few | TRBV9 | CASSVDGGELFF
TRBJ1-2 | few | TRBV18 | CASSPGTTGYYGYTF
TRBJ2-5 | NA | TRBV3-1/TRBV3-2 | CASSQGLAAASQYF
TRBJ1-4 | NA | TRBV7-9 | CASRHRDKGAPLFF
TRBJ1-1 | NA | TRBV6-1 | CASSDPLQGLNTEAFF
TRBJ2-2 | NA | TRBV19 | CASTKRLEGGRGVGELFF